This T cell receptor (beta chain) was sequenced during a study of molecular identifiers for immune sequencing clone quantification. This clonotype appeared a few times. The target antigen is unknown. Library preparation followed earlier protocols using designated TCR primers. TCRdb processed the PCR reads anew with MiXCR; each CDR3 protein has one entry. The sample comprises some 650,000 distinct CDR3 sequences, around 20% of which are singletons, and roughly 0.9% rests with the top ten. Based on a CD8+CD4-CCR7+CD45RA+ profile, naive CD8 T cells were sorted. Per germline, CDR1 LNHDA and CDR2 SQIVND (reference sequence). V dropped 3 bases and J dropped 5 bases, with 4 bases sitting between them. The CDR3 has 12 residues. Study-level findings and limits: Identical barcode-sharing TCR molecules could lead to underestimated sizes for highly expanded clones. Spiked-in Jurkat TCR RNA corresponding to one cell was reported as detectable against about 1 million naive cells.

The sample consisted of naive CD8+ T cells from blood, with Jurkat cell RNA spiked in. Noted subset: FACS-sorted CD8+CD4-CCR7+CD45RA+ naive T cells. This sequence originates from a human donor in good health. Some libraries in this study had Jurkat cell RNA spiked in. The chain couples TRBV19 to TRBJ2-2, with D unclear. For the CDR3, the DNA is TGTGCCAGTAGTATCTGGACCGGGGAGCTGTTTTTT. The encoded protein is CASSIWTGELFF.